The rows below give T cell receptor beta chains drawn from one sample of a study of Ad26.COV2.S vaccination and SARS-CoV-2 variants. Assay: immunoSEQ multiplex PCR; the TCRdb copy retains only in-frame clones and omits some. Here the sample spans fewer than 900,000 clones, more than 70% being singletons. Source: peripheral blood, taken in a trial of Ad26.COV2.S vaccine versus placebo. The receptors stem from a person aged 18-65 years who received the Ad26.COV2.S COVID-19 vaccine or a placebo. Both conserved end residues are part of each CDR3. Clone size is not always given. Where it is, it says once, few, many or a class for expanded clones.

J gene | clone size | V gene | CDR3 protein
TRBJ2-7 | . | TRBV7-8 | CASSPQTSGSIYEQYF
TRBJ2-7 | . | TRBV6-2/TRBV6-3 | CASSPGPFYEQYF
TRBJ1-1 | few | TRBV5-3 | CARSFGKVGTEAFF
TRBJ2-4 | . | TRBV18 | CASSPPREGRNIQYF
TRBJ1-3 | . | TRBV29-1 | CSVETDGNTIYF
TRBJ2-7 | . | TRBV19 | CASSIQGGYEQYF
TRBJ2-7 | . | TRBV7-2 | CASSSRGSSYEQYF
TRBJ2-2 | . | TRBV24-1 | CATSDATATRELFF
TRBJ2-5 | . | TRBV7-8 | CASSLATGQQETQYF
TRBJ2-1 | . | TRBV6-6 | CASSPLFGETPSSYNEQFF
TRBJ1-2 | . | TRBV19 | CASSISGRRGYTF
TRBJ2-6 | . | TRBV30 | CAWSVRVGSGANVLTF
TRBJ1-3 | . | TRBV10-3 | CAITPGGGFGNTIYF
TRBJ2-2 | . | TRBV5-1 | CASSLGTGSGTGELFF
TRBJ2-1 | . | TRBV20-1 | CSASTDRSFDEQFF
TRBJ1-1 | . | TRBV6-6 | CASSYGFGAFF
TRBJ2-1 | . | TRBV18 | CASSPILATRDNEQFF
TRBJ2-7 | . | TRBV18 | CASSGDYGTSGRNEQYF
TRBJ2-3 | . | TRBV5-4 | CASSLGTGGLDTQYF
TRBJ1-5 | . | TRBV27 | CASSLGQIDQPQHF
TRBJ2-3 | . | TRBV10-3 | CAIGGLAGFTDTQYF
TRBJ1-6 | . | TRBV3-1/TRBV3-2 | CASSQDGHNNSPLHF
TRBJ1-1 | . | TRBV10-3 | CAISESSGTEAFF
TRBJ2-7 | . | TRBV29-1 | CSVEARAEQYF
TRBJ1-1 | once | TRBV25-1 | CASSPFLGGNTEAFF
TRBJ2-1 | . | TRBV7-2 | CASSLHLSLRVRDLNEQFF
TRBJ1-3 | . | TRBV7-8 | CASSPYMTANTIYF
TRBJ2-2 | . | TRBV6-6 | CASSYGGVGELFF
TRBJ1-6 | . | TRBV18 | CASSAREVNSPLHF
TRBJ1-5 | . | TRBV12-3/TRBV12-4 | CASSFTLNQPQHF
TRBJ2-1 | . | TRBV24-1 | CATSDPSYREELFF
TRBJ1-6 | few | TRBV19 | CASSIILGQNNSPLHF
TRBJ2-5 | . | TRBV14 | CASSQSRAGETQYF
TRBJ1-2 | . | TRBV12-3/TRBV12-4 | CASSGLTGSGYTF
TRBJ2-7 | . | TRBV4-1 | CASSQAGNFYEQYF
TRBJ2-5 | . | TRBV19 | CASSIYSNQETQYF
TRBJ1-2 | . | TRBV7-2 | CASSASTGNYGYTF
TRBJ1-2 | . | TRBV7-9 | CASSFSLANYGYTF
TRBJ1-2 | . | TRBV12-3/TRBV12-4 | CASVEGAGGYTF
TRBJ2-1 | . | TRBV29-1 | CSVLMGNEQFF
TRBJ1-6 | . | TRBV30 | CACFSRTGRTSPLHF
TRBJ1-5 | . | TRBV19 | CASTPGHRNQPQHF
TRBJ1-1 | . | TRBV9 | CASSVGPNTEAFF